These 12 T cell receptor beta chains were sequenced from one sample in a study of T cell responses to AZD1222 COVID-19 vaccine. Assay used: immunoSEQ multiplex PCR; TCRdb lists only in-frame clones, some missing. Of roughly 180,000 clones listed, over 75% are singletons. Here the sequenced sample was peripheral blood, taken on day 0 of AZD1222 vaccination. Receptors were obtained from an adult in good health.

The chain carries TRBV9 and TRBJ2-5; TRBD2 might be the D (6 bases). The germline gives CDR1 SGDLS, CDR2 YYNGEE. Trimming removed 0 bases at V and 6 bases at J, with 9 bases between. CDR3 length equals 13 residues. In nucleotides, the CDR3 is TGTGCCAGCAGCGTAGTGGGGGGACAGACCCAGTACTTC. Residues: CASSVVGGQTQYF.

The table lists this clone with a few counts. The chain links TRBV4-1 to TRBJ1-4; D remains ambiguous. Per the germline V gene, CDR1 is MGHRA and CDR2 is YSYEKL. The CDR3 length is 12 residues. V lost 4 bases to trimming and J lost 8 bases, with 8 bases between them. The CDR3, as DNA: TGCGCCAGCAGCCTCGGTGGGGAAAAACTGTTTTTT. Translation: CASSLGGEKLFF.

Only one count was recorded for this clone. J is TRBJ1-2 and V is TRBV6-5; 9 positions match TRBD1. From germline, CDR1 is MNHEY and CDR2 SVGAGI. V shed 7 bases and J 3 bases; nucleotides not matched to a gene: 9. CDR3 length: 15 amino acids. The CDR3 DNA sequence: TGTGCCAGCACATTGGACAGGGGATTCTACTATGGCTACACCTTC. Encoded protein: CASTLDRGFYYGYTF.

The chain is built from TRBV12-3 or TRBV12-4 and TRBJ1-1; D uncertain. The CDR3 contains 13 residues. V lost 6 bases to trimming and J lost 0 bases, with 8 bases between them. CDR3 residues: CASRDDMNTEAFF. The CDR3 nucleotides read TGTGCCAGCAGAGATGATATGAACACTGAAGCTTTCTTT.

V usage is TRBV5-4 and J usage is TRBJ2-5; TRBD1 agrees at 10 bases. This CDR3 region has 16 residues. CDR1 SGHNT and CDR2 YYREEE come from the germline V gene (reference sequence). With V trimmed by 0 bases and J by 3 bases, 5 bases remained unmatched. As DNA, the CDR3 is TGTGCCAGCAGCTTGGCCCCGACAGGGGGCAAAGAGACCCAGTACTTC. Residues: CASSLAPTGGKETQYF.

The rearrangement joins TRBV5-1 to TRBJ1-1; D uncertain. Germline CDR1 is SGHRS and CDR2 is YFSETQ. CDR3 length: 13 residues. Trimming took off 3 bases at V and 6 bases at J, with 12 bases between the two ends. For the CDR3, the DNA is TGCGCCAGCAGCTCCGACTACAACCCTGAAGCTTTCTTT. It yields the protein CASSSDYNPEAFF.

The CDR3 region is CASSPSRASSNEKLFF. The CDR3 DNA reads as TGTGCCAGCAGCCCGTCCCGGGCCAGTTCAAATGAAAAACTGTTTTTT. V and J are TRBV4-2 and TRBJ1-4, with unresolved D. Germline V CDR1 and CDR2: LGHNA, YNFKEQ. The V end was cut by 4 bases, the J end by 5 bases, with 17 bases between. The CDR3 runs 16 residues.

This chain connects TRBV7-3 to TRBJ2-3; 9 bases fit TRBD2. The germline CDR1 and CDR2 sequences are SGHTA and FQGTGA. V lost 2 bases to trimming and J lost 8 bases; unmatched junction nucleotides: 8. The CDR3 contains 15 residues. The CDR3 sequence is CASSLAGGQLGTQYF. CDR3 coding DNA: TGTGCCAGCAGCTTAGCGGGGGGGCAGTTAGGTACGCAGTATTTT.

The chain recombines TRBV3-1 (or the pseudogene TRBV3-2) with TRBJ1-1; the D gene is possibly TRBD1 (6 bases). Germline loops: CDR1 LGHDT, CDR2 YNNKEL (reference sequence). V was pared by 2 bases and J by 4 bases, with 17 bases between. CDR3 length equals 16 residues. CDR3 loop: CASSQTKDRFRTEAFF. CDR3 sequence (DNA): TGTGCCAGCAGCCAAACAAAAGACAGGTTCCGCACTGAAGCTTTCTTT.

This chain connects TRBV27 to TRBJ2-2; TRBD2 is a possible D gene (6 bases). CDR3 length: 15 amino acids. The V end lost 4 bases, the J end lost 4 bases, and 13 bases lay between the germline ends. CDR1 and CDR2 from the germline V gene are MNHEY and SMNVEV (reference sequence). The CDR3: CASSSSPGATGELFF. The CDR3 bases are TGTGCCAGCAGTTCATCACCGGGAGCCACCGGGGAGCTGTTTTTT.

J is TRBJ2-2 and V is TRBV25-1, with 9 nucleotides matching TRBD1. Germline CDR1 is MGHDK and CDR2 is SYGVNS. V shed 6 bases and J 1 base; nucleotides not matched to a gene: 3. This CDR3 is built from 15 residues. The CDR3 reads CASRGGQGNTGELFF. CDR3 nucleotides: TGTGCCAGCAGGGGGGGACAGGGGAACACCGGGGAGCTGTTTTTT.

The chain joins TRBV29-1 to TRBJ2-7; 11 bases map to TRBD1. Germline trimming cut 6 bases from V and 1 base from J; bases unmatched to any gene: 5. The CDR3 consists of 14 residues. Germline V gene lookup returns CDR1 SQVTM and CDR2 ANQGSEA. The CDR3 sequence is CSVRTGGRSYEQYF. The CDR3 bases are TGCAGCGTGCGGACAGGGGGCAGGTCCTACGAGCAGTACTTC.